The present T cell receptor beta chain was sequenced within a study of blood T cell repertoires in COVID-19. This table comes from immunoSEQ multiplex PCR, and its TCRdb copy is limited to in-frame clones, with some not included. The sample yields around 93,000 clones, 70% to 90% seen once. The germline gives CDR1 MNHEY, CDR2 SVGEGT. This CDR3 is 17 amino acids long. V was pared by 2 bases and J by 2 bases, with 18 bases between. The clonotype was recovered from a man aged 55 to 70 with acute or convalescent COVID-19. The chain recombines TRBV6-2 or TRBV6-3 with TRBJ1-2; no reliable D call. The source material was peripheral blood. CDR3 residues: CASSYNPESPWNYGYTF. CDR3 sequence (DNA): TGTGCCAGCAGTTACAATCCAGAAAGTCCCTGGAACTATGGCTACACCTTC.